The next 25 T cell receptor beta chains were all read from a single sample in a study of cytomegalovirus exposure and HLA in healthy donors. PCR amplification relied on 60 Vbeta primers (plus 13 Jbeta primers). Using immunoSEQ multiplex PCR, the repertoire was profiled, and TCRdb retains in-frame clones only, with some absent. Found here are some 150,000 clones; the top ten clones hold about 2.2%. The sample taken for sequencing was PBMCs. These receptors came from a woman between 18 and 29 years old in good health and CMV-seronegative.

CDR3: CASSLTDTQYF. CDR3 nucleotides: TGTGCCAGCAGCTTAACAGATACGCAGTATTTT. The chain links TRBV6-6 to TRBJ2-3; D is uncertain. There are 11 residues in the CDR3. V dropped 6 bases and J dropped 3 bases, with 4 bases sitting between them. Germline V gene data show CDR1 as MNHNY and CDR2 as SVGAGI (reference sequence).

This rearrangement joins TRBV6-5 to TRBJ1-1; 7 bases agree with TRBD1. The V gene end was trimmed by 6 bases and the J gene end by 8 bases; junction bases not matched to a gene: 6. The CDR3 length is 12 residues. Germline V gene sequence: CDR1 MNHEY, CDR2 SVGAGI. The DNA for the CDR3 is TGTGCCAGCAGAACAGGGGCCGCAGAAGCTTTCTTT. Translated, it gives CASRTGAAEAFF.

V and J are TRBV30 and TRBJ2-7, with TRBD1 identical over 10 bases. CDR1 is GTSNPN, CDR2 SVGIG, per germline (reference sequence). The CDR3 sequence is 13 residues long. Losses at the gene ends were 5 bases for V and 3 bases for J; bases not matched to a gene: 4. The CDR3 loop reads CAWGTGASYEQYF. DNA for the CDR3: TGTGCCTGGGGGACAGGGGCTAGCTACGAGCAGTACTTC. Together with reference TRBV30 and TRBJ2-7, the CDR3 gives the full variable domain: SQTIHQWPATLVQPVGSPLSLECTVEGTSNPNLYWYRQAAGRGLQLLFYSVGIGQISSEVPQNLSASRPQDRQFILSSKKLLLSDSGFYLCAWGTGASYEQYFGPGTRLTVT.

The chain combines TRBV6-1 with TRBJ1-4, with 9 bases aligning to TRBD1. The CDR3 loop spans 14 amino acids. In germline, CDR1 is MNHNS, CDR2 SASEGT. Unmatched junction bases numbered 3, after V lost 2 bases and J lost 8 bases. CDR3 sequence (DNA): TGTGCCAGCAGTGAACCCGGACAGGGGGAAAAACTGTTTTTT. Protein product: CASSEPGQGEKLFF.

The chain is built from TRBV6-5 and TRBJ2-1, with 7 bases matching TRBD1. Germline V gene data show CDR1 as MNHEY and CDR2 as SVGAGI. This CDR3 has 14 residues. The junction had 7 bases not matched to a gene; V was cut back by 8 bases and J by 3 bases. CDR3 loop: CASFRDSDYNEQFF. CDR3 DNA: TGTGCCAGCTTTCGGGACAGCGACTACAATGAGCAGTTCTTC.

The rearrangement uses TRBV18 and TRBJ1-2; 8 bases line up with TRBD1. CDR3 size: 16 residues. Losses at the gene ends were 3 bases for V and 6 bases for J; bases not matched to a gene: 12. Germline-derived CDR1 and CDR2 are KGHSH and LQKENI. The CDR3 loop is CASSPRRTGRGDGYTF. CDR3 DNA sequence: TGTGCCAGCTCACCGAGAAGGACAGGGAGGGGAGATGGCTACACCTTC.

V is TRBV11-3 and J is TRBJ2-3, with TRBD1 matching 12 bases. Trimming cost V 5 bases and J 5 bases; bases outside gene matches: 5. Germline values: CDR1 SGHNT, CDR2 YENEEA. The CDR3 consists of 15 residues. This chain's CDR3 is CASSRGQGARDTQYF. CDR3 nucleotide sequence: TGTGCCAGCAGCCGGGGACAGGGGGCAAGAGATACGCAGTATTTT.

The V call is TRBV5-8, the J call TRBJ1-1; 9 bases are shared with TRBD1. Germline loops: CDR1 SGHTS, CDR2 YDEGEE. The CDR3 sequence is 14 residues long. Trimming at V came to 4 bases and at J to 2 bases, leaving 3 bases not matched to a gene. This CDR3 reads CASSGTGSNTEAFF. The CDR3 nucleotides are TGTGCCAGCAGCGGGACAGGGAGTAACACTGAAGCTTTCTTT.

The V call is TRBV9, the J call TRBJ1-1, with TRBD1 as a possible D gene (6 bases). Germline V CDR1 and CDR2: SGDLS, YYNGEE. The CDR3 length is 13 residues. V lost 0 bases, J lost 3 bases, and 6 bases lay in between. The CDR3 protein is CASSVEGDTEAFF. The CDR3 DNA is TGTGCCAGCAGCGTAGAGGGGGACACTGAAGCTTTCTTT.

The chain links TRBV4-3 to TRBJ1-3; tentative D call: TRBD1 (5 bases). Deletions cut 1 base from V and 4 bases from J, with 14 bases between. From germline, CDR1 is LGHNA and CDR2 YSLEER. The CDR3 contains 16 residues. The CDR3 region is CASSQGNSDRGNTIYF. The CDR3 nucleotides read TGCGCCAGCAGCCAAGGCAACAGCGACAGAGGAAACACCATATATTTT.

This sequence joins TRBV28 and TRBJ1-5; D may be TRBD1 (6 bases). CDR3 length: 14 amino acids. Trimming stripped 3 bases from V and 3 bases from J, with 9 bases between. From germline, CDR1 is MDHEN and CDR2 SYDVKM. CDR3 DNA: TGTGCCAGCAGTTTGGGACAAGTCAATCAGCCCCAGCATTTT. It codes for CASSLGQVNQPQHF.

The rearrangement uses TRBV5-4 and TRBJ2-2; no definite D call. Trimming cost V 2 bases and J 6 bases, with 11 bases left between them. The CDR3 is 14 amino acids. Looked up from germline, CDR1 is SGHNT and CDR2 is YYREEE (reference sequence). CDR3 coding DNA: TGTGCCAGCAGCTTCTCTAGGTCCTCCGGGGAGCTGTTTTTT. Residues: CASSFSRSSGELFF.

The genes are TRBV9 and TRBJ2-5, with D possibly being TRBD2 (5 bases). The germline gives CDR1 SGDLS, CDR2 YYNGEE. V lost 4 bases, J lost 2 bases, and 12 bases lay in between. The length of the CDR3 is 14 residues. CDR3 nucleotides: TGTGCCAGCAGCCCCCCGGACTCTCAAGAGACCCAGTACTTC. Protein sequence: CASSPPDSQETQYF.

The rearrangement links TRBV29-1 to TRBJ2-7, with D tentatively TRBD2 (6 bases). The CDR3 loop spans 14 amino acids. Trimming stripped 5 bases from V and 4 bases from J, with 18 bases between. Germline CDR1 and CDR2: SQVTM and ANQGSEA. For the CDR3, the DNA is TGCAGCGTTTATGAGGGTAGGGAGGCTTACGAGCAGTACTTC. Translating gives CSVYEGREAYEQYF.

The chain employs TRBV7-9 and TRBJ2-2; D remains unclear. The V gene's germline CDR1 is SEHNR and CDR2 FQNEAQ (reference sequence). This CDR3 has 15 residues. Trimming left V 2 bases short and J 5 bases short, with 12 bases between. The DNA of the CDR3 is TGTGCCAGCAGCTTATATGACTTACCAACCGGGGAGCTGTTTTTT. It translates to CASSLYDLPTGELFF.

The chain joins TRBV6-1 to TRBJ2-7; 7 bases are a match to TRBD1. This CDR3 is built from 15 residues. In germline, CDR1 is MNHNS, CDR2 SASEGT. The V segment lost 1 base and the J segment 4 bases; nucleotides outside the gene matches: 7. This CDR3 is CASSEVGGISYEQYF. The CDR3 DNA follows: TGTGCCAGCAGTGAAGTAGGGGGCATTTCGTACGAGCAGTACTTC.

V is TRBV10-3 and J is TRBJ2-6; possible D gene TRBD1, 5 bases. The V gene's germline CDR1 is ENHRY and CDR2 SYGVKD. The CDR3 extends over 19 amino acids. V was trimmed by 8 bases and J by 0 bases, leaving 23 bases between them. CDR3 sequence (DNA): TGTGCCATCTTAAAAGGTCAGGGCTCTGGGGCCTCTGGGGCCAACGTCCTGACTTTC. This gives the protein CAILKGQGSGASGANVLTF.

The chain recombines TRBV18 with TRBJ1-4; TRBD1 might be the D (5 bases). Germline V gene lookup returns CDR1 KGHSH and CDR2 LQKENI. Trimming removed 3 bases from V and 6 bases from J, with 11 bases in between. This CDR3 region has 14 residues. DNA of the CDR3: TGTGCCAGCTCACCGTCAGGGAGGGATGAAAAACTGTTTTTT. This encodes CASSPSGRDEKLFF.

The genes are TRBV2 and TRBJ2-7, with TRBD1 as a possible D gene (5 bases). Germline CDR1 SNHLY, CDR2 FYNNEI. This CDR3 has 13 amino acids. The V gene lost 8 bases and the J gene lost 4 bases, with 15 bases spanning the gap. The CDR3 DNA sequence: TGTGCCAGCGGGGCTGGCGGTAGATACGAGCAGTACGTC. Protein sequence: CASGAGGRYEQYV.

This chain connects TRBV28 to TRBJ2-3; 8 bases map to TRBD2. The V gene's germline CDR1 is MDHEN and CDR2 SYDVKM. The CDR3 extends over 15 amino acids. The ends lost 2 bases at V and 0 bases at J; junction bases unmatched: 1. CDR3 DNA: TGTGCCAGCAGTTTAACTAGCGGAAGCACAGATACGCAGTATTTT. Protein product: CASSLTSGSTDTQYF.

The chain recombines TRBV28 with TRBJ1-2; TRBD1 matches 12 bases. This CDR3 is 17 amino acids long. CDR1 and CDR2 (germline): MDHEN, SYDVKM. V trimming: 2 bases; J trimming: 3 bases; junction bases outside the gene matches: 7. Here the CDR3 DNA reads TGTGCCAGCAGTTTAGGGACAGGGGGCATCCTTTACTATGGCTACACCTTC. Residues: CASSLGTGGILYYGYTF.

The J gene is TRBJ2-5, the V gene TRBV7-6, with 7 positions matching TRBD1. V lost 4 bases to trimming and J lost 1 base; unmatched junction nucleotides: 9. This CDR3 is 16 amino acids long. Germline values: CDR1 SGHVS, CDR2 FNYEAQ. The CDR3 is CASSYGQVAGQETQYF. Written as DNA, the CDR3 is TGTGCCAGCAGCTACGGACAGGTAGCAGGCCAAGAGACCCAGTACTTC.

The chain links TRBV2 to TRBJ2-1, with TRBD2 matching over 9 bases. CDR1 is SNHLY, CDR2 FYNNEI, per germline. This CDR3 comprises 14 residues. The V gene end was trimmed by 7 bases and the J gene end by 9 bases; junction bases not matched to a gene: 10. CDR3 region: CASKASGIGSEQFF. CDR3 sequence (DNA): TGTGCCAGCAAGGCTAGCGGGATCGGCAGTGAGCAGTTCTTC.

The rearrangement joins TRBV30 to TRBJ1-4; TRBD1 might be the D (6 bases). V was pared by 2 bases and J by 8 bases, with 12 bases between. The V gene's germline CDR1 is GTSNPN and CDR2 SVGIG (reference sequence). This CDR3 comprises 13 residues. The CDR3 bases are TGTGCCTGGAGTCAGGGTAGGGGGGAAAAACTGTTTTTT. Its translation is CAWSQGRGEKLFF.

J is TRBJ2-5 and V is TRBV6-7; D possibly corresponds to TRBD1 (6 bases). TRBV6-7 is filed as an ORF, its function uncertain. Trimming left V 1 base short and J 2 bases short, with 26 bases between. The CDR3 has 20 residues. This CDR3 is CASSYLISVQGDRSQETQYF. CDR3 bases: TGTGCCAGCAGTTACTTAATTTCAGTACAGGGAGATCGATCTCAAGAGACCCAGTACTTC.